This paragraph covers one T cell receptor beta chain sequence. Antigen specificity is unknown. The data were produced by immunoSEQ multiplex PCR, yet TCRdb's version contains in-frame clones alone and is incomplete. The data show 150,000 or so clones, with approximately 80% seen just once and about 4.6% held by the top ten. These data come from a study of cytotoxic CD8 clonotypes in ibrutinib-treated CLL. Study-level background: Response was recorded as partial in some 24 patients and complete in 2; at median around 70 months, roughly 14 remained remitted and some 12 had progressed.

The CDR3 extends over 12 amino acids. Trimming took off 6 bases at V and 7 bases at J, with 12 bases between the two ends. Germline CDR1 and CDR2: SQVTM and ANQGSEA. Study observations and caveats: Clonality increased at ibrutinib response and stayed stable in sustained remission. At progression, however, it fell back toward baseline. Contraction or stability on treatment was seen for public clonotypes, which were uncommon.

The J gene is TRBJ2-2, the V gene TRBV29-1, with D possibly matching TRBD2 (6 bases). Material: PBMCs, obtained after 24 months of ibrutinib treatment. The origin of this receptor is a human donor with chronic lymphocytic leukemia. Here the CDR3 reads CSVRVGSGELFF. In nucleotides, the CDR3 is TGCAGCGTACGCGTCGGGAGCGGGGAGCTGTTTTTT.